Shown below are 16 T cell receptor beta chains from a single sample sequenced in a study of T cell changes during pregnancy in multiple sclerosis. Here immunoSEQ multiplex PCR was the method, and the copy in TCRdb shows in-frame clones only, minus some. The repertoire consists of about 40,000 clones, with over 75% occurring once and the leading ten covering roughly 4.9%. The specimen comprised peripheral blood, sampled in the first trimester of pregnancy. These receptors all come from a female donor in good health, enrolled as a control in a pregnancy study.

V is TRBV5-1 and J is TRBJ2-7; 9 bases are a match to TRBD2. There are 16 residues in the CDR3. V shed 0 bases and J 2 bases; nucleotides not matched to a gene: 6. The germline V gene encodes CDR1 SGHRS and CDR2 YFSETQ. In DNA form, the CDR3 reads TGCGCCAGCAGCTTGGCGGGGCTAGCGGGACCCTACGAGCAGTACTTC. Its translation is CASSLAGLAGPYEQYF.

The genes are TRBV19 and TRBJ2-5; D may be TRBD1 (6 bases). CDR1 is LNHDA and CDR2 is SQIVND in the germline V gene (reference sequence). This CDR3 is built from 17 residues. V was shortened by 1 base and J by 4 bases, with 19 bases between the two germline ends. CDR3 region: CASSIAGAGRGRETQYF. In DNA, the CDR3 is TGTGCCAGTAGTATAGCAGGGGCCGGTCGAGGGCGAGAGACCCAGTACTTC.

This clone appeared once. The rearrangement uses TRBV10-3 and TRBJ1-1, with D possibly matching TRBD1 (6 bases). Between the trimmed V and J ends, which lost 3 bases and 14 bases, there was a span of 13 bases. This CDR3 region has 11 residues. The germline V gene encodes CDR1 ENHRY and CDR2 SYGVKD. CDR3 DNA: TGTGCCATCAGTGACAGGGGAGTAGTATTCTTT. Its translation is CAISDRGVVFF.

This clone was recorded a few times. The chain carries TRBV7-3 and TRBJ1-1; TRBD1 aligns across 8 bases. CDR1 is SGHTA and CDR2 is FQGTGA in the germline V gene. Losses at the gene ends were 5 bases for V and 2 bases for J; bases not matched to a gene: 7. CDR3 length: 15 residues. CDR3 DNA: TGTGCCAGCAGCCCCACGACAGGGGTAAACACTGAAGCTTTCTTT. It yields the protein CASSPTTGVNTEAFF.

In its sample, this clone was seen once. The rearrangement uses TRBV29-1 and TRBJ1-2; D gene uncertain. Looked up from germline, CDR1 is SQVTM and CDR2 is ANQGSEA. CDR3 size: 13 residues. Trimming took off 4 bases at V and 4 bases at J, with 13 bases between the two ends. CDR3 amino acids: CSVGQVSSYGYTF. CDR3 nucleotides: TGCAGCGTTGGGCAGGTTTCCTCCTATGGCTACACCTTC.

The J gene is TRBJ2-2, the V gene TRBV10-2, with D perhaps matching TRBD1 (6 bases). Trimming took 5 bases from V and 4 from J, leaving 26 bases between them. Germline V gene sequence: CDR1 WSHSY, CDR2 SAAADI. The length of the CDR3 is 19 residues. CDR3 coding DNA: TGCGCCAGCAGTCCTAGAACTCAGACAGGCCCTGGGGTCACCGGGGAGCTGTTTTTT. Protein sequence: CASSPRTQTGPGVTGELFF.

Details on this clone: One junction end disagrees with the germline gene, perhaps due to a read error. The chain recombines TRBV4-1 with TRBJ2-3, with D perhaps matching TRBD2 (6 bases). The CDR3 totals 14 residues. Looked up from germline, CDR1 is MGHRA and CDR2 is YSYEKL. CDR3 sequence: CASKMEGSTDMQYF. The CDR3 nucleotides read TGCGCCAGCAAGATGGAGGGGAGCACAGATATGCAGTATTTT.

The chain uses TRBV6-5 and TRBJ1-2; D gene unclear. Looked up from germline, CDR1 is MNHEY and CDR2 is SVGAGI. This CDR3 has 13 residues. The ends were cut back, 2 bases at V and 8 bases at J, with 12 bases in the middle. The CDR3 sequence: CASSYGSVSGYTF. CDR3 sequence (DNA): TGTGCCAGCAGTTACGGCAGCGTGAGCGGCTACACCTTC.

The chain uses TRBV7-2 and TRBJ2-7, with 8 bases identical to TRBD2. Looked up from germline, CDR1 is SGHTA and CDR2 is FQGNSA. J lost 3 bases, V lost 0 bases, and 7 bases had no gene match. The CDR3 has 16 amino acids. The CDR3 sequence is CASSLAGSSGRYEQYF. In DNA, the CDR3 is TGTGCCAGCAGCTTAGCGGGGTCTAGCGGGCGCTACGAGCAGTACTTC.

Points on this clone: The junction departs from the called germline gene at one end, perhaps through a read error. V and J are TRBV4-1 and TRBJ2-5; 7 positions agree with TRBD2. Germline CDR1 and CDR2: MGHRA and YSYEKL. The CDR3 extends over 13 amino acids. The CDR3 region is CASSPGLEQTQYF. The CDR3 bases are TGTGCCAGCAGCCCAGGACTAGAGCAGACCCAGTACTTC.

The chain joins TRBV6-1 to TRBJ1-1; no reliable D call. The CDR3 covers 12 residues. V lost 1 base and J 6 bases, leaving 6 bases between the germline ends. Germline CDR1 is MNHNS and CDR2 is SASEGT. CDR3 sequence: CASSEGLPEAFF. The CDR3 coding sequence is TGTGCCAGCAGTGAAGGTCTCCCTGAAGCTTTCTTT.

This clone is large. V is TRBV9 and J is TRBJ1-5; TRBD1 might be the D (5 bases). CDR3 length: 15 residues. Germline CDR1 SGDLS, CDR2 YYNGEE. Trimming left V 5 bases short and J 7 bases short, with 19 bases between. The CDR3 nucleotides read TGTGCCAGCAGTGAAGCCCAGGGAACGGGCCAGCCCCAGCATTTT. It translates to CASSEAQGTGQPQHF.

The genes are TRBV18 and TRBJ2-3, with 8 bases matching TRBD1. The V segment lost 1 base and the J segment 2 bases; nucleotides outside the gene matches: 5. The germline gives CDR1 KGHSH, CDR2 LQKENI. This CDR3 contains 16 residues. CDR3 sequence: CASSPLTGGYTDTQYF. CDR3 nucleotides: TGTGCCAGCTCACCACTCACAGGGGGTTACACAGATACGCAGTATTTT.

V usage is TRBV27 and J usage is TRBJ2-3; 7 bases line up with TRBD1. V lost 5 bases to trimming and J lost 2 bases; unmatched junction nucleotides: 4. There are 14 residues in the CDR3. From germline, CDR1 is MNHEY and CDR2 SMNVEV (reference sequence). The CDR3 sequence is CASSRDRPTDTQYF. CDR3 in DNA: TGTGCCAGCAGTCGGGACAGACCCACAGATACGCAGTATTTT.

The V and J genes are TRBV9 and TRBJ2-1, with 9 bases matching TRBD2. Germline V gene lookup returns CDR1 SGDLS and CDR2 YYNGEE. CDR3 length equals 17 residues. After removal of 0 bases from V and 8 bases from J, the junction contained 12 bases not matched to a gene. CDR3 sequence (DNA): TGTGCCAGCAGCGTAGATTCGCCTAGCGGGGTATTGGATGAGCAGTTCTTC. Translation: CASSVDSPSGVLDEQFF.

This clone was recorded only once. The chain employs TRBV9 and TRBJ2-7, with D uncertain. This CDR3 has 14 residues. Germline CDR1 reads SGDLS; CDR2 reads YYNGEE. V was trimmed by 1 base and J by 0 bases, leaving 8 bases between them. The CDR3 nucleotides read TGTGCCAGCAGCGTACATCCGAGCTCCTACGAGCAGTACTTC. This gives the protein CASSVHPSSYEQYF.